The entry below describes one T cell receptor (beta chain). Authors' analysis steps: How many nucleated cells were present was estimated from reference gene primer amplification. Sequencing was performed with immunoSEQ multiplex PCR; in TCRdb, only in-frame clones are kept and a portion is missing. The V and J calls and clone size come from that table; D and trimming were worked out from the DNA. The table has around 130,000 clones, 80% to 85% seen once. These data come from a study of blood T cell repertoires in COVID-19. About the study: Spain, Italy and the United States supplied samples that represented acute and convalescent COVID-19. Sources were T cells, B-cell-depleted T cells, or PBMCs; the material itself was cDNA or gDNA.

The TCR was taken from a woman aged 25 to 39 who had recovered from COVID-19. Sequenced sample: peripheral blood.

The CDR3 DNA is TGTGCCAGCAGCCCGACTAGCGGGAGTCCCCCCAGAGATACGCAGTATTTT. Protein: CASSPTSGSPPRDTQYF. This chain uses TRBV7-9 with TRBJ2-3; the match to TRBD2 covers 12 bases. CDR3 length: 17 amino acids. The J segment lost 5 bases and the V segment lost 5 bases, leaving 11 bases of the junction unmatched. CDR1 is SEHNR and CDR2 is FQNEAQ in the germline V gene (reference sequence). Filled out from reference TRBV7-9 and TRBJ2-3, the complete variable domain reads DTGVSQNPRHKITKRGQNVTFRCDPISEHNRLYWYRQTLGQGPEFLTYFQNEAQLEKSRLLSDRFSAERPKGSFSTLEIQRTEQGDSAMYLCASSPTSGSPPRDTQYFGPGTRLTVL.